Listed here are 30 T cell receptor beta chains from one sample, sequenced in a study of cytomegalovirus exposure and HLA in healthy donors. PCR employed 60 Vbeta and 13 Jbeta primers. Repertoires were generated with immunoSEQ multiplex PCR, while TCRdb's copy carries only in-frame clones and drops some. The table includes 140,000 or so clones, around three quarters detected once. The sample taken for sequencing was PBMCs. The receptors here all came from a man in his forties in good health and CMV-seronegative.

This chain connects TRBV28 to TRBJ2-1, with TRBD1 matching 11 bases. J gave up 0 bases and V 6 bases, and 4 bases lay outside the gene matches. Germline assignment: CDR1 MDHEN and CDR2 SYDVKM. CDR3 length: 16 amino acids. CDR3 sequence reads: CASRTGTGGSYNEQFF. CDR3 sequence (DNA): TGTGCCAGCAGAACCGGGACAGGGGGCTCCTACAATGAGCAGTTCTTC.

The chain joins TRBV4-3 to TRBJ2-7; weak D call: TRBD1 (6 bases). V shed 0 bases and J shed 3 bases, with 12 bases lying between them. Germline values: CDR1 LGHNA, CDR2 YSLEER. This CDR3 has 15 amino acids. The DNA of the CDR3 is TGCGCCAGCAGCCAAGATCGAACAGGGAACTACGAGCAGTACTTC. Translating gives CASSQDRTGNYEQYF.

The chain links TRBV11-1 to TRBJ2-2, with 9 bases matching TRBD2. CDR1 is SGHAT, CDR2 FQDESV, per germline (reference sequence). V gave up 5 bases and J gave up 4 bases; unmatched junction bases: 11. This CDR3 spans 17 amino acids. As DNA, the CDR3 is TGTGCCAGCAGCCAACCGGGACTAGCCCAGCTCACCGGGGAGCTGTTTTTT. It yields the protein CASSQPGLAQLTGELFF.

This clone occurred a few times. CDR3 loop: CASSQEKSEAAYEQYF. CDR3 bases: TGTGCCAGCAGCCAAGAGAAGAGCGAAGCGGCCTACGAGCAGTACTTC. V and J are TRBV4-2 and TRBJ2-7; tentatively, D is TRBD2 (5 bases). This CDR3 comprises 16 residues. Germline CDR1 LGHNA, CDR2 YNFKEQ. V gave up 0 bases and J gave up 2 bases, with 14 bases separating them.

This clone has a single count. This chain connects TRBV18 to TRBJ1-3; perhaps TRBD1 as D (6 bases). V was pared by 3 bases and J by 6 bases, with 15 bases between. The CDR3 is 15 residues long. The germline V gene has CDR1 KGHSH and CDR2 LQKENI. The CDR3 loop reads CASSPEQGFVNTIYF. The CDR3 DNA follows: TGTGCCAGCTCACCGGAACAGGGATTCGTAAACACCATATATTTT.

The V and J genes are TRBV2 and TRBJ2-1; 9 bases agree with TRBD2. V lost 4 bases, J lost 1 base, and 2 bases stayed unmatched. Germline V gene sequence: CDR1 SNHLY, CDR2 FYNNEI. The CDR3 totals 15 residues. This CDR3 is CASSGTSVSYNEQFF. CDR3 bases: TGTGCCAGCAGTGGGACTAGCGTTTCCTACAATGAGCAGTTCTTC.

This chain joins TRBV5-1 and TRBJ2-5, with D perhaps matching TRBD1 (5 bases). Germline V gene data show CDR1 as SGHRS and CDR2 as YFSETQ. V dropped 0 bases and J dropped 0 bases, with 18 bases sitting between them. This CDR3 is 18 amino acids long. The CDR3: CASSLVDQGSFDQETQYF. CDR3 bases: TGCGCCAGCAGCTTGGTCGATCAGGGCTCTTTCGACCAAGAGACCCAGTACTTC. The full variable domain, completed using reference TRBV5-1 and TRBJ2-5, is KAGVTQTPRYLIKTRGQQVTLSCSPISGHRSVSWYQQTPGQGLQFLFEYFSETQRNKGNFPGRFSGRQFSNSRSEMNVSTLELGDSALYLCASSLVDQGSFDQETQYFGPGTRLLVL.

In its sample, this clone was seen a few times. The chain joins TRBV6-1 to TRBJ2-1; tentatively, D is TRBD2 (5 bases). V was pared by 7 bases and J by 7 bases, with 17 bases between. This CDR3 region has 14 residues. Germline values: CDR1 MNHNS, CDR2 SASEGT. The CDR3 DNA follows: TGTGCCAGCACTCTAGCTCTATTGGGTAATGAGCAGTTCTTC. This translates into CASTLALLGNEQFF.

In the case of this clone: Other DNA sequences in this specimen translate into the identical CDR3. The chain is built from TRBV6-5 and TRBJ2-7; tentative D call: TRBD1 (6 bases). The CDR3 totals 14 residues. Trimming shortened V by 0 bases and J by 3 bases, and 9 bases separated the two germline ends. The germline V gene has CDR1 MNHEY and CDR2 SVGAGI. CDR3 amino acids: CASSYSGQIYEQYF. The CDR3 DNA sequence: TGTGCCAGCAGTTACTCCGGACAGATCTACGAGCAGTACTTC.

A few counts support this clone. The V gene is TRBV5-4, the J gene TRBJ2-5; the match to TRBD1 covers 9 bases. The CDR3 has 15 residues. Losses at the gene ends were 1 base for V and 5 bases for J; bases not matched to a gene: 6. Per germline, CDR1 SGHNT and CDR2 YYREEE (reference sequence). CDR3 sequence: CASSLPQGATETQYF. CDR3 DNA: TGTGCCAGCAGCTTGCCACAGGGGGCGACTGAGACCCAGTACTTC. The full variable domain, its missing parts supplied by reference TRBV5-4 and TRBJ2-5, is ETGVTQSPTHLIKTRGQQVTLRCSSQSGHNTVSWYQQALGQGPQFIFQYYREEENGRGNFPPRFSGLQFPNYSSELNVNALELDDSALYLCASSLPQGATETQYFGPGTRLLVL.

This sequence joins TRBV19 and TRBJ1-5; unclear D gene. Germline CDR1 reads LNHDA; CDR2 reads SQIVND (reference sequence). Trimming shortened V by 1 base and J by 8 bases, and 6 bases separated the two germline ends. The CDR3 runs 12 residues. This CDR3 reads CASSIVGEPQHF. CDR3 nucleotides: TGTGCCAGTAGTATAGTAGGAGAGCCCCAGCATTTT.

The chain couples TRBV5-1 to TRBJ2-1; 9 nucleotides match TRBD1. Per germline, CDR1 SGHRS and CDR2 YFSETQ. The CDR3 length is 14 residues. J lost 4 bases, V lost 4 bases, and 3 bases had no gene match. The CDR3 reads CASSAGQGYNEQFF. Here the CDR3 DNA reads TGCGCCAGCAGCGCGGGACAGGGATACAATGAGCAGTTCTTC.

The J gene is TRBJ2-5, the V gene TRBV19; 8 bases fit TRBD2. Germline V gene lookup returns CDR1 LNHDA and CDR2 SQIVND (reference sequence). The CDR3 is 15 amino acids. The V segment lost 1 base and the J segment 3 bases; nucleotides outside the gene matches: 4. CDR3 bases: TGTGCCAGTAGTATAGCGGGAGGGCCCGAAGAGACCCAGTACTTC. This codes for CASSIAGGPEETQYF.

The V gene is TRBV29-1, the J gene TRBJ2-1, with a possible D match to TRBD2 (5 bases). Germline V gene sequence: CDR1 SQVTM, CDR2 ANQGSEA. V was trimmed by 4 bases and J by 0 bases, leaving 7 bases between them. The CDR3 length is 13 residues. The CDR3 protein is CSVAGGSYNEQFF. The CDR3 DNA reads as TGCAGCGTTGCCGGAGGCTCCTACAATGAGCAGTTCTTC.

V usage is TRBV2 and J usage is TRBJ2-5; 10 bases agree with TRBD1. The CDR3 loop spans 16 amino acids. After removal of 2 bases from V and 3 bases from J, the junction contained 6 bases not matched to a gene. Germline values: CDR1 SNHLY, CDR2 FYNNEI. The CDR3 nucleotides are TGTGCCAGCAGTGAACCGGACAGGGGGTGGGAAGAGACCCAGTACTTC. It codes for CASSEPDRGWEETQYF.

This chain connects TRBV11-3 to TRBJ1-2; the D is unclear. Germline CDR1 and CDR2: SGHNT and YENEEA. V was pared by 5 bases and J by 9 bases, with 10 bases between. The CDR3 covers 11 residues. CDR3 coding DNA: TGTGCCAGCAGCCCAGCGGAGCGCTACACCTTC. Protein: CASSPAERYTF.

Here the CDR3 DNA reads TGTGCCAGCAGTCCCATCGGGGGGGAGAGTCAGCCCCAGCATTTT. Amino acids: CASSPIGGESQPQHF. The chain has TRBV27 and TRBJ1-5; D perhaps matches TRBD1 (5 bases). Looked up from germline, CDR1 is MNHEY and CDR2 is SMNVEV (reference sequence). The length of the CDR3 is 15 residues. Deletions cut 5 bases from V and 6 bases from J, with 17 bases between.

The J gene is TRBJ2-3, the V gene TRBV7-9; tentative D call: TRBD1 (6 bases). In germline, CDR1 is SEHNR, CDR2 FQNEAQ (reference sequence). CDR3 length: 16 amino acids. V was pared by 5 bases and J by 0 bases, with 15 bases between. The CDR3 loop reads CASSGTQGGSTDTQYF. The CDR3 DNA is TGTGCCAGCAGCGGAACACAGGGTGGAAGCACAGATACGCAGTATTTT.

This clone was detected only a few times. The chain links TRBV2 to TRBJ2-7; TRBD2 matches 8 bases. In germline, CDR1 is SNHLY, CDR2 FYNNEI. Losses at the gene ends were 6 bases for V and 6 bases for J; bases not matched to a gene: 10. The length of the CDR3 is 14 residues. CDR3 coding DNA: TGTGCCAGCAGCTCCCCGGGACTAGTGATCGAGCAGTACTTC. The encoded protein is CASSSPGLVIEQYF.

V and J are TRBV18 and TRBJ2-2; 13 bases line up with TRBD2. The length of the CDR3 is 16 residues. Germline CDR1 is KGHSH and CDR2 is LQKENI. V trimming: 3 bases; J trimming: 7 bases; junction bases outside the gene matches: 5. The CDR3 DNA reads as TGTGCCAGCTCACCTGGGACTAGCGGGACAGACGGGGAGCTGTTTTTT. Translation gives CASSPGTSGTDGELFF.

In its sample, this clone was seen a few times. The chain recombines TRBV2 with TRBJ1-2; D unclear. Germline V gives CDR1 SNHLY, CDR2 FYNNEI. The CDR3 consists of 14 residues. The V end lost 8 bases, the J end lost 2 bases, and 15 bases lay between the germline ends. The CDR3 loop is CASANREANYGYTF. CDR3 DNA sequence: TGTGCCAGCGCCAATAGGGAGGCAAACTATGGCTACACCTTC.

V is TRBV5-1 and J is TRBJ2-7; maybe TRBD2 (6 bases). The germline V and J ends were trimmed by 5 bases and 5 bases, with 14 bases remaining between them. Germline-derived CDR1 and CDR2 are SGHRS and YFSETQ. This CDR3 has 13 amino acids. The CDR3 is CASRRGNWNEQYF. The CDR3 region has the DNA TGCGCCAGCAGACGGGGGAATTGGAACGAGCAGTACTTC.

The rearrangement uses TRBV19 and TRBJ2-3, with 7 bases that match TRBD1. The CDR3 consists of 15 residues. Germline CDR1 is LNHDA and CDR2 is SQIVND (reference sequence). With 4 bases clipped from V and 1 base from J, the junction kept 5 bases outside the gene matches. CDR3 residues: CASSNRDSRTDTQYF. As DNA, the CDR3 is TGTGCCAGTAGTAACCGGGACAGCCGCACAGATACGCAGTATTTT. Supplemented by reference TRBV19 and TRBJ2-3, the full variable domain reads DGGITQSPKYLFRKEGQNVTLSCEQNLNHDAMYWYRQDPGQGLRLIYYSQIVNDFQKGDIAEGYSVSREKKESFPLTVTSAQKNPTAFYLCASSNRDSRTDTQYFGPGTRLTVL.

The chain links TRBV5-1 to TRBJ1-4, with TRBD1 as a possible D gene (5 bases). The CDR3 has 15 amino acids. V was pared by 4 bases and J by 6 bases, with 16 bases between. Per the germline V gene, CDR1 is SGHRS and CDR2 is YFSETQ. CDR3 sequence: CASSPDRDWDEKLFF. The DNA of the CDR3 is TGCGCCAGCAGCCCGGATCGGGACTGGGATGAAAAACTGTTTTTT.

This CDR3 is CASSYSSGPYEQYF. CDR3 sequence (DNA): TGTGCCAGCAGTTACTCTAGCGGACCCTACGAGCAGTACTTC. The chain couples TRBV6-5 to TRBJ2-7; possibly TRBD2 for D (6 bases). The CDR3 is 14 amino acids. Germline V gene data show CDR1 as MNHEY and CDR2 as SVGAGI. Trimming removed 0 bases from V and 2 bases from J, with 8 bases in between.

This clone was picked up one time. This chain connects TRBV19 to TRBJ2-7; D perhaps matches TRBD1 (6 bases). The CDR3 is 15 amino acids. The germline V gene has CDR1 LNHDA and CDR2 SQIVND (reference sequence). Trimming left V 6 bases short and J 3 bases short, with 18 bases between. The CDR3 is CASRERQERNYEQYF. The CDR3 DNA is TGTGCCAGTAGGGAAAGACAGGAACGAAACTACGAGCAGTACTTC.

This rearrangement joins TRBV5-4 to TRBJ2-1, with TRBD2 matching 7 bases. There are 15 residues in the CDR3. CDR1 is SGHNT, CDR2 YYREEE, per germline (reference sequence). Trimming removed 0 bases from V and 7 bases from J; junction bases left unmatched: 7. CDR3 nucleotides: TGTGCCAGCAGCTTGGTGGCGGGAGTTAATAATGAGCAGTTCTTC. This translates into CASSLVAGVNNEQFF.

This clone was recorded a few times. The rearrangement uses TRBV7-2 and TRBJ1-2; D ambiguous. The V gene's germline CDR1 is SGHTA and CDR2 FQGNSA. This CDR3 comprises 14 residues. V lost 3 bases and J lost 8, with 16 bases in between. The CDR3 loop is CASSFKEGSYGYTF. CDR3 DNA: TGTGCCAGCAGCTTCAAGGAGGGAAGTTACGGCTACACCTTC.

The chain recombines TRBV25-1 with TRBJ2-5; D is possibly TRBD2 (5 bases). The length of the CDR3 is 12 residues. Germline CDR1 is MGHDK and CDR2 is SYGVNS. V was pared by 9 bases and J by 2 bases, with 10 bases between. CDR3 DNA: TGTGCCAGGAAGGAGGTGCAAGAGACCCAGTACTTC. Translated: CARKEVQETQYF.

The chain uses TRBV5-4 and TRBJ1-1; D is perhaps TRBD1 (5 bases). CDR3 size: 13 residues. Per the germline V gene, CDR1 is SGHNT and CDR2 is YYREEE (reference sequence). The V end was cut by 9 bases, the J end by 5 bases, with 17 bases between. The CDR3 sequence: CAIKGRGGTEAFF. For the CDR3, the DNA is TGTGCCATCAAAGGGAGGGGAGGGACTGAAGCTTTCTTT.